The clone carrying this TCR beta chain was counted only a few times. Its cognate antigen is unknown. TCRdb ran MiXCR on the RT-PCR reads and lists one entry per CDR3 protein. Of over 150,000 distinct CDR3 sequences in the sample, 9.2% were seen once. The CDR3 is 15 amino acids. V lost 1 base, J lost 7 bases, and 13 bases lay in between. Per germline, CDR1 SGHAT and CDR2 FQNNGV. This sample stems from a study of response to subunit inactivated influenza vaccine. Study results and caveats: Each seasonal flu vaccination may recruit only limited new T cells, authors suggested.

The source was non-naive T cells sorted from PBMCs, collected on the day of vaccination. This sequence was found in a man between 50 and 59 years old who received an inactivated influenza vaccine. The V gene is TRBV11-2, the J gene TRBJ1-4, with D possibly TRBD1 on 6 matching bases. The CDR3 here is CASSLAGASGEKLFF. In DNA, the CDR3 is TGTGCCAGCAGCTTAGCGGGGGCGTCTGGTGAAAAACTGTTTTTT.